Each of the 7 T cell receptor beta chains below was sequenced from the same sample in a study of T-cell reconstitution after alpha-beta-depleted transplantation in children. Preparing the TCRbeta library involved the use of unique molecular identifiers. TCRdb re-analysed the PCR reads in MiXCR, keeping a single row per CDR3 protein. The profile shows over 150,000 distinct CDR3 sequences, just over 14% of them singletons. The sample in question was PBMCs from the stem cell graft donor, obtained from the stem cell graft. These receptors all stem from a human donor who donated a stem cell graft to a child with acute lymphoblastic leukemia.

This clonotype was seen many times. The gene calls are TRBV7-9 and TRBJ1-4; the match to TRBD1 covers 9 bases. The CDR3 runs to 14 residues. Germline V gene data show CDR1 as SEHNR and CDR2 as FQNEAQ (reference sequence). The trim removed 3 bases at V and 7 bases at J, leaving 3 bases unmatched. CDR3 sequence: CASSFDRGSEKLFF. In DNA form, the CDR3 reads TGTGCCAGCAGCTTTGACAGGGGGAGTGAAAAACTGTTTTTT.

For this clonotype: Being one base from a much bigger clone, this may be a read error. This chain uses TRBV7-9 with TRBJ2-5; 9 bases map to TRBD2. This CDR3 is 13 amino acids long. V shed 11 bases, J shed 4 bases, and the junction held 8 bases outside the gene matches. From germline, CDR1 is SEHNR and CDR2 FQNEAQ (reference sequence). CDR3 amino acids: CAVAGTSPETQYF. CDR3 bases: TGTGCCGTAGCGGGGACTAGCCCAGAGACCCAGTACTTC.

In its sample, this clonotype was seen many times. The chain carries TRBV28 and TRBJ2-7; D ambiguous. Trimming pared 7 bases from V and 5 bases from J, leaving 9 bases between. This CDR3 contains 11 residues. Germline loops: CDR1 MDHEN, CDR2 SYDVKM. The CDR3 bases are TGTGCCAGCACCCAGATCAACGAGCAGTACTTC. It translates to CASTQINEQYF. Full variable domain (remainder filled in from reference TRBV28 and TRBJ2-7): DVKVTQSSRYLVKRTGEKVFLECVQDMDHENMFWYRQDPGLGLRLIYFSYDVKMKEKGDIPEGYSVSREKKERFSLILESASTNQTSMYLCASTQINEQYFGPGTRLTVT.

The table lists this clonotype with many counts. The chain is built from TRBV20-1 and TRBJ2-2, with D hard to call. The V gene lost 0 bases and the J gene lost 5 bases, with 7 bases spanning the gap. This CDR3 spans 13 amino acids. The germline gives CDR1 DFQATT, CDR2 SNEGSKA (reference sequence). CDR3 DNA: TGCAGTGCTAGAGACGCGGCGACCGGGGAGCTGTTTTTT. Protein product: CSARDAATGELFF.

This clonotype was recorded many times. This chain links TRBV5-1 with TRBJ2-3, with a possible D match to TRBD2 (6 bases). Germline CDR1 SGHRS, CDR2 YFSETQ. This CDR3 contains 16 residues. The V end was cut by 0 bases, the J end by 1 base, with 12 bases between. The CDR3 region is CASSLDGGVGTDTQYF. DNA for the CDR3: TGCGCCAGCAGCTTGGACGGAGGGGTCGGCACAGATACGCAGTATTTT.

Turning to this clonotype: Possible read error: a much larger clone is one base away. The chain is built from TRBV5-1 and TRBJ2-1, with D hard to call. V lost 6 bases, J lost 4 bases, and 14 bases lay in between. In germline, CDR1 is SGHRS, CDR2 YFSETQ. The CDR3 contains 14 residues. Here the CDR3 reads CASTPLGLYNEQFF. CDR3 in DNA: TGCGCCAGCACCCCGCTGGGTTTATACAATGAGCAGTTCTTC.

This clonotype was detected only a few times. The chain carries TRBV27 and TRBJ1-5; D gene ambiguous. Trimming removed 5 bases from V and 4 bases from J, with 9 bases in between. CDR1 is MNHEY and CDR2 is SMNVEV in the germline V gene (reference sequence). This CDR3 spans 13 amino acids. Written as DNA, the CDR3 is TGTGCCAGCAGTGGGGTAGGGAATCAGCCCCAGCATTTT. Amino acid sequence: CASSGVGNQPQHF.